One sample yielded the 3 T cell receptor beta chains listed below, sequenced in a study of T cells after yellow fever vaccination. TCRdb independently ran MiXCR on the 5' RACE reads; one entry per CDR3 protein. This sample has around 340,000 distinct CDR3 sequences, with 7.5% to 9% found just once. The specimen was PBMCs, collected on the day of the first yellow fever vaccination. All receptors come from a young man who received the YFV17D yellow fever vaccine.

The chain combines TRBV5-1 with TRBJ2-7, with 11 positions matching TRBD1. The CDR3 covers 17 residues. Germline trimming cut 0 bases from V and 3 bases from J; bases unmatched to any gene: 8. Germline V gives CDR1 SGHRS, CDR2 YFSETQ. As DNA, the CDR3 is TGCGCCAGCAGCTTGGTCGGGGGACAGGGGGATTTCTACGAGCAGTACGTC. It codes for CASSLVGGQGDFYEQYV.

V is TRBV7-9 and J is TRBJ1-1, with 8 bases identical to TRBD1. This CDR3 spans 12 amino acids. Germline V gene sequence: CDR1 SEHNR, CDR2 FQNEAQ (reference sequence). The V segment lost 3 bases and the J segment 8 bases; nucleotides outside the gene matches: 2. The DNA of the CDR3 is TGTGCCAGCAGCTTCCGGACAGGGGAAGCTTTCTTT. It encodes CASSFRTGEAFF. Full variable domain (missing parts from reference TRBV7-9 and TRBJ1-1): DTGVSQNPRHKITKRGQNVTFRCDPISEHNRLYWYRQTLGQGPEFLTYFQNEAQLEKSRLLSDRFSAERPKGSFSTLEIQRTEQGDSAMYLCASSFRTGEAFFGQGTRLTVV.

This clonotype was detected only a few times. The chain carries TRBV6-5 and TRBJ2-2, with D tentatively TRBD1 or TRBD2 (6 bases each). The CDR3 spans 15 residues. Per germline, CDR1 MNHEY and CDR2 SVGAGI. Deletions cut 2 bases from V and 7 bases from J, with 14 bases between. The CDR3 here is CASSYPGAPHGELFF. The CDR3 DNA reads as TGTGCCAGCAGTTACCCGGGGGCCCCCCACGGGGAGCTGTTTTTT.